This passage covers 8 T cell receptor beta chains from one sample sequenced in a study of blood T cells in healthy people across ages. Together with a sample-barcoded 5' primer, a J-beta primer mix was included in a second PCR lasting about 6 to 11 cycles. Each CDR3 protein is one row after TCRdb ran MiXCR on the 5' RACE reads. The data hold 450,000 to 600,000 distinct CDR3 sequences, with about 27% observed a single time. This same sample was also part of a study on T cells of mothers and their children.

The sample taken for sequencing was blood. These receptors were collected from a boy younger than 10 in good health.

This clonotype was detected a few times. The J gene is TRBJ1-1, the V gene TRBV7-9, with D perhaps matching TRBD1 (6 bases). V lost 6 bases, J lost 4 bases, and 12 bases lay in between. Per germline, CDR1 SEHNR and CDR2 FQNEAQ (reference sequence). The CDR3 consists of 13 residues. The CDR3 region has the DNA TGTGCCAGCAGAGAACAGGGAGGCACTGAAGCTTTCTTT. Translation gives CASREQGGTEAFF.

The rearrangement uses TRBV7-8 and TRBJ2-4, with 7 nucleotides matching TRBD2. The CDR3 length is 17 residues. V gave up 5 bases and J gave up 0 bases; unmatched junction bases: 10. Per germline, CDR1 SGHVS and CDR2 FQNEAQ. The CDR3 region has the DNA TGTGCCAGCAGCCCGATATTGCGGGAGATAGCCAAAAACATTCAGTACTTC. Protein sequence: CASSPILREIAKNIQYF. The whole variable domain, filled in from reference TRBV7-8 and TRBJ2-4, reads GAGVSQSPRYKVAKRGQDVALRCDPISGHVSLFWYQQALGQGPEFLTYFQNEAQLDKSGLPSDRFFAERPEGSVSTLKIQRTQQEDSAVYLCASSPILREIAKNIQYFGAGTRLSVL.

V is TRBV2 and J is TRBJ2-5; D ambiguous. The V and J ends lost 6 bases and 5 bases respectively, with 19 bases between them. CDR3 length equals 15 residues. Germline loops: CDR1 SNHLY, CDR2 FYNNEI. The CDR3 loop is CASRRRVSARETQYF. Here the CDR3 DNA reads TGTGCCAGCAGGCGTCGCGTAAGTGCCCGGGAGACCCAGTACTTC.

This chain connects TRBV5-1 to TRBJ2-5; 10 bases agree with TRBD2. J lost 0 bases, V lost 4 bases, and 6 bases had no gene match. Germline assignment: CDR1 SGHRS and CDR2 YFSETQ. CDR3 length equals 16 residues. The CDR3 is CASSEMTSGYQETQYF. DNA for the CDR3: TGCGCCAGCAGCGAAATGACTAGCGGGTACCAAGAGACCCAGTACTTC.

This clonotype was detected ten times or more. The chain is built from TRBV7-2 and TRBJ2-5, with 9 bases aligning to TRBD2. Trimming removed 4 bases from V and 2 bases from J; junction bases left unmatched: 2. The CDR3 totals 14 residues. From germline, CDR1 is SGHTA and CDR2 FQGNSA. CDR3: CASSSTSGQETQYF. The CDR3 bases are TGTGCCAGCAGCTCGACTAGCGGACAAGAGACCCAGTACTTC.

This chain links TRBV11-2 with TRBJ1-6; weak D call: TRBD1 (5 bases). CDR1 is SGHAT, CDR2 FQNNGV, per germline. Trimming took off 5 bases at V and 10 bases at J, with 18 bases between the two ends. The CDR3 sequence is 15 residues long. The CDR3, as DNA: TGTGCCAGCAGCCTCGAGGGCAGGGCGTACTCACCCCTCCACTTT. As protein: CASSLEGRAYSPLHF. The complete variable domain, with remaining parts taken from reference TRBV11-2 and TRBJ1-6, reads EAGVAQSPRYKIIEKRQSVAFWCNPISGHATLYWYQQILGQGPKLLIQFQNNGVVDDSQLPKDRFSAERLKGVDSTLKIQPAKLEDSAVYLCASSLEGRAYSPLHFGNGTRLTVT.

The genes are TRBV6-5 and TRBJ2-2, with D possibly matching TRBD1 (6 bases). There are 15 residues in the CDR3. Looked up from germline, CDR1 is MNHEY and CDR2 is SVGAGI. V gave up 0 bases and J gave up 4 bases, with 9 bases separating them. CDR3 bases: TGTGCCAGCAGTTACTCGAACAGGGCCACCGGGGAGCTGTTTTTT. Encoded protein: CASSYSNRATGELFF.

The V call is TRBV5-1, the J call TRBJ2-7; TRBD2 matches 7 bases. This CDR3 has 14 amino acids. Trimming took 4 bases from V and 4 from J; bases not matched to a gene: 8. Germline CDR1 is SGHRS and CDR2 is YFSETQ. CDR3 nucleotide sequence: TGCGCCAGCAGCCTCGGGCGGGAGAATTACGAGCAGTACTTC. It encodes CASSLGRENYEQYF.